These 20 T cell receptor beta chains were sequenced from one sample in a study of blood T cells in healthy people across ages. Then a second PCR, running about 7 to 11 cycles, was carried out with a sample-barcoded 5' primer and a J-beta primer mix. TCRdb analysed the 5' RACE reads with MiXCR anew, one entry per CDR3 protein. Among about 1.7 million distinct CDR3 sequences listed, over 25% were seen once. Sequencing input: blood. The origin of the receptors is a woman aged 25-40 years in good health.

The V call is TRBV3-1, the J call TRBJ2-5; possible D gene TRBD2, 5 bases. V gave up 0 bases and J gave up 5 bases, with 10 bases separating them. Germline values: CDR1 LGHDT, CDR2 YNNKEL (reference sequence). The CDR3 consists of 14 residues. The CDR3 sequence is CASSQDGLPETQYF. CDR3 bases: TGTGCCAGCAGCCAAGACGGACTCCCCGAGACCCAGTACTTC.

This clonotype was observed many times. The chain links TRBV5-1 to TRBJ2-5; TRBD1 matches at 7 bases. V trimming: 2 bases; J trimming: 0 bases; junction bases outside the gene matches: 7. CDR3 length equals 16 residues. CDR1 is SGHRS, CDR2 YFSETQ, per germline. The CDR3 DNA reads TGCGCCAGCAGCTTACAGGGGACCCTGTACCAAGAGACCCAGTACTTC. It translates to CASSLQGTLYQETQYF.

This clonotype was detected once. This chain links TRBV12-5 with TRBJ2-3, with no clear D. The CDR3 runs to 14 residues. The V gene's germline CDR1 is LGHNT and CDR2 FRNRAP. Trimming left V 6 bases short and J 5 bases short, with 15 bases between. CDR3 sequence reads: CASGGRVFGDTQYF. The CDR3 DNA sequence: TGTGCTAGTGGGGGTCGCGTCTTTGGAGATACGCAGTATTTT.

V gene TRBV2 combines with J gene TRBJ2-1, with 9 bases that match TRBD2. Germline CDR1 and CDR2: SNHLY and FYNNEI. V gave up 4 bases and J gave up 10 bases; unmatched junction bases: 11. This CDR3 has 15 residues. The DNA of the CDR3 is TGTGCCAGCAGTGTTAGCGGGGGCCCCATTGGGGAGCAGTTCTTC. Amino acids: CASSVSGGPIGEQFF.

This clonotype was found a few times. The chain has TRBV18 and TRBJ1-4; D unclear. The V and J ends lost 4 bases and 0 bases respectively, with 3 bases between them. There are 13 residues in the CDR3. Germline V gene sequence: CDR1 KGHSH, CDR2 LQKENI. The CDR3 region has the DNA TGTGCCAGCTCACATGCAACTAATGAAAAACTGTTTTTT. This codes for CASSHATNEKLFF.

The rearrangement joins TRBV30 to TRBJ2-1; D is perhaps TRBD1 (5 bases). There are 10 residues in the CDR3. V dropped 5 bases and J dropped 10 bases, with 9 bases sitting between them. In germline, CDR1 is GTSNPN, CDR2 SVGIG (reference sequence). CDR3 coding DNA: TGTGCCTGGGGACAACTGGAGCAGTTCTTC. This gives the protein CAWGQLEQFF.

This chain links TRBV20-1 with TRBJ1-5, with a possible D match to TRBD1 (5 bases). Trimming shortened V by 2 bases and J by 1 base, and 9 bases separated the two germline ends. Germline CDR1 DFQATT, CDR2 SNEGSKA (reference sequence). This CDR3 is 14 amino acids long. Written as DNA, the CDR3 is TGCAGTGCTAGATTCAAGGGGAGCAATCAGCCCCAGCATTTT. Encoded protein: CSARFKGSNQPQHF.

Turning to this clonotype: An end of the junction does not agree with germline; a read error may underlie this. The chain recombines TRBV24-1 with TRBJ2-2; TRBD2 matches at 9 bases. In germline, CDR1 is KGHDR, CDR2 SFDVKD. This CDR3 has 15 amino acids. The DNA for the CDR3 is TGTACCACCAGCCAAAGGGGGGCTAGCGGGAATGAGCAGTTTTTT. Translating gives CTTSQRGASGNEQFF.

This sequence joins TRBV12-3 or TRBV12-4 and TRBJ1-6, with D uncertain. Trimming cost V 6 bases and J 4 bases, with 10 bases left between them. The CDR3 loop spans 14 amino acids. DNA for the CDR3: TGTGCCAGCAGCGCGGAACAGTATAATTCACCCCTCCACTTT. Translating gives CASSAEQYNSPLHF.

This chain links TRBV20-1 with TRBJ1-2, with D possibly TRBD1 on 5 matching bases. The germline V and J ends were trimmed by 5 bases and 8 bases, with 12 bases remaining between them. From germline, CDR1 is DFQATT and CDR2 SNEGSKA (reference sequence). The CDR3 has 11 residues. CDR3 nucleotide sequence: TGCAGTGCTGGATCCTCAGGGGGCTACACCTTC. Its protein product is CSAGSSGGYTF.

The chain couples TRBV20-1 to TRBJ2-1; 10 nucleotides line up with TRBD2. Unmatched junction bases numbered 20, after V lost 5 bases and J lost 4 bases. CDR3 length: 19 amino acids. CDR1 and CDR2 (germline): DFQATT, SNEGSKA (reference sequence). CDR3 sequence (DNA): TGCAGTGCTCCCCGACCGCCGCAGCGGGGGGGCTCTGAGTACAATGAGCAGTTCTTC. Its translation: CSAPRPPQRGGSEYNEQFF.

A word on this clonotype: Possible read error: a much larger clone is one base away. This rearrangement joins TRBV29-1 to TRBJ2-4, with a tentative D call TRBD2 (5 bases). This CDR3 is 11 amino acids long. CDR1 SQVTM and CDR2 ANQGSEA come from the germline V gene. The CDR3 loop is CSVEDPGEQDF. CDR3 coding DNA: TGCAGCGTTGAAGATCCCGGGGAGCAGGACTTC.

This clonotype was found many times. CDR3 region: CASRNFAGANVLTF. The CDR3 region has the DNA TGTGCCAGCCGAAATTTCGCTGGGGCCAACGTCCTGACTTTC. V and J are TRBV6-6 and TRBJ2-6, with D uncertain. This CDR3 spans 14 amino acids. Germline CDR1 reads MNHNY; CDR2 reads SVGAGI (reference sequence). V lost 8 bases and J lost 2, with 10 bases in between.

There are many counts of this clonotype. The chain combines TRBV12-3 or TRBV12-4 with TRBJ2-7; 13 bases agree with TRBD2. The length of the CDR3 is 15 residues. Trimming at V came to 7 bases and at J to 3 bases, leaving 6 bases not matched to a gene. CDR3 in DNA: TGTGCCAGCAACATGGGACTAGCGGGATTCTACGAGCAGTACTTC. The encoded protein is CASNMGLAGFYEQYF.

Of note for this clonotype: This may stem from a read error, because a much larger clone lies one nucleotide away. The CDR3 nucleotides read TGCACCAGCGGGGCAGGGCATAAAGATACGCAGTATTTT. It yields the protein CTSGAGHKDTQYF. The chain has TRBV10-2 and TRBJ2-3; TRBD2 agrees at 7 bases. The CDR3 consists of 13 residues. From germline, CDR1 is WSHSY and CDR2 SAAADI.

This clonotype has a handful of counts. This chain joins TRBV6-4 and TRBJ2-3; TRBD2 matches 8 bases. J was trimmed by 1 base and V by 9 bases; bases with no gene match: 6. Looked up from germline, CDR1 is MRHNA and CDR2 is SNTAGT. CDR3 length: 14 residues. The DNA of the CDR3 is TGTGCCAGTGACTCAGCGGGGGGCACAGATACGCAGTATTTT. Its protein product is CASDSAGGTDTQYF.

This clonotype was counted a few times. The chain has TRBV7-2 and TRBJ2-3; 9 positions agree with TRBD1. The CDR3 covers 16 residues. Germline CDR1 is SGHTA and CDR2 is FQGNSA. Losses at the gene ends were 2 bases for V and 4 bases for J; bases not matched to a gene: 7. This CDR3 is CASSLTGQGWSDTQYF. The CDR3 nucleotides are TGTGCCAGCAGCTTAACGGGACAGGGTTGGTCAGATACGCAGTATTTT.

In its sample, this clonotype was seen many times. The rearrangement links TRBV4-3 to TRBJ1-1, with D uncertain. With 2 bases removed from V and 0 bases from J, the gap between germline ends came to 7 bases. The germline V gene encodes CDR1 LGHNA and CDR2 YSLEER. The CDR3 length is 14 residues. Here the CDR3 DNA reads TGCGCCAGCAGCCAAACAACAGTGAACACTGAAGCTTTCTTT. Protein sequence: CASSQTTVNTEAFF.

The rearrangement uses TRBV10-3 and TRBJ2-3, with unresolved D. This CDR3 is 16 amino acids long. The germline V gene encodes CDR1 ENHRY and CDR2 SYGVKD. V dropped 3 bases and J dropped 2 bases, with 15 bases sitting between them. CDR3 sequence reads: CAISDYRTETTDTQYF. DNA for the CDR3: TGTGCCATCAGTGATTATAGGACGGAGACCACAGATACGCAGTATTTT.

The rearrangement uses TRBV12-3 or TRBV12-4 and TRBJ2-3, with 11 bases aligning to TRBD2. Germline trimming cut 10 bases from V and 2 bases from J; bases unmatched to any gene: 5. This CDR3 comprises 14 residues. CDR3 nucleotides: TGTGCCACCCTAGCGGGGGGTCCCACAGATACGCAGTATTTT. It encodes CATLAGGPTDTQYF.